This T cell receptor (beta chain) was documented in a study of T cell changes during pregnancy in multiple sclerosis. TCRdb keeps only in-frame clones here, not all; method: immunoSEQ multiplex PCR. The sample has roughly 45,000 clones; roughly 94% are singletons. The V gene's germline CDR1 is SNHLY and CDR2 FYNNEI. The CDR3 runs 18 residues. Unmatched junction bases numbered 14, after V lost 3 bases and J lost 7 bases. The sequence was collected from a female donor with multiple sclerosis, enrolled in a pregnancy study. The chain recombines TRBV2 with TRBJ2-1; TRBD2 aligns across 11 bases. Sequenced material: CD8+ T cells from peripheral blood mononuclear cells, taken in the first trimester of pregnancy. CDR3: CASSEGGSGRAWINEQFF. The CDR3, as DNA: TGTGCCAGCAGTGAGGGTGGTAGCGGGAGGGCCTGGATTAATGAGCAGTTCTTC.